This TCR beta chain was observed in a study of CD8+CD57+ T cells in acquired aplastic anemia. Study at large: Average DNA yield from sorted CD4+ and CD8+ cells was about 3 ug.

Profiling that covered TCR beta VDJ and CDR3 relied on genomic DNA as its template. TCRdb fed the reads into MiXCR, producing one record per CDR3 protein. The sample consists of roughly 300,000 distinct CDR3 sequences, 55% to 60% of them appearing once. Study results and caveats: About 27 shared CD8+ CDR3s appeared highly expressed within patients' immunodominant clones. Researchers reported that CD8+ Simpson's diversity was not significantly different in patients versus controls.

Comments on this clonotype: Its antigen is undetermined.

The CDR3 covers 17 residues. From germline, CDR1 is SGHAT and CDR2 FQNNGV. The V gene lost 0 bases and the J gene lost 6 bases, with 21 bases spanning the gap. Sample: sorted CD4+, CD8+, or CD8+CD57+ T cells (not recorded which) from PBMCs. This chain uses TRBV11-2 with TRBJ2-7, with D perhaps matching TRBD1 (5 bases). The origin of this receptor is a human donor with severe aplastic anemia or a healthy control (not recorded which). The CDR3 region is CASSLEGRVGRRLEQYF. CDR3 nucleotide sequence: TGTGCCAGCAGCTTAGAGGGCAGGGTCGGACGGAGACTCGAGCAGTACTTC.